These T cell receptor beta chains were read from a single sample in a study of T cell repertoires in aging, cancer and after chemotherapy. From the multiplex PCR reads, TCRdb called clonotypes with MiXCR, one entry per CDR3 protein. The data show approximately 1,700 distinct CDR3 sequences, 36% seen once. Specimen: blood. The receptors derive from a human donor with a solid tumor. CDR3s include the opening cysteine and the closing phenylalanine or tryptophan. Each record gives: J gene, V gene, CDR3 protein.

j_call: TRBJ1-6; v_call: TRBV24-1; cdr3_aa: CATSDLPDRRNSPLHF
j_call: TRBJ1-6; v_call: TRBV7-2; cdr3_aa: CASSLAGAGSPLHF
j_call: TRBJ2-2; v_call: TRBV12-3/TRBV12-4; cdr3_aa: CASRPTGPAGELFF
j_call: TRBJ2-3; v_call: TRBV20-1; cdr3_aa: CSARPPSGRGLGTDTQYF
j_call: TRBJ2-3; v_call: TRBV6-2/TRBV6-3; cdr3_aa: CASNAGTGVADTQYF
j_call: TRBJ2-1; v_call: TRBV11-2; cdr3_aa: CASSYHSSSYNEQFF
j_call: TRBJ1-2; v_call: TRBV6-5; cdr3_aa: CASRLKTGQGVVGYTF
j_call: TRBJ1-3; v_call: TRBV27; cdr3_aa: CASRSGTGAKNTIYF
j_call: TRBJ1-1; v_call: TRBV15; cdr3_aa: CATSRAGLRTEAFF
j_call: TRBJ2-3; v_call: TRBV20-1; cdr3_aa: CSARGGLAGGISRTDTQYF
j_call: TRBJ2-7; v_call: TRBV20-1; cdr3_aa: CSAPILGLAGGAYEQYF
j_call: TRBJ2-6; v_call: TRBV7-2; cdr3_aa: CASSLGGFLRSGANVLTF
j_call: TRBJ1-5; v_call: TRBV6-5; cdr3_aa: CASSYSGSANQPQHF
j_call: TRBJ1-2; v_call: TRBV24-1; cdr3_aa: CATSDSQHRDGYTF
j_call: TRBJ2-1; v_call: TRBV20-1; cdr3_aa: CSAFTSGGIYNEQFF
j_call: TRBJ2-7; v_call: TRBV11-2; cdr3_aa: CASSHTLGGTKRYEQYF
j_call: TRBJ2-3; v_call: TRBV20-1; cdr3_aa: CSARDRLAGADTQYF
j_call: TRBJ2-1; v_call: TRBV12-3/TRBV12-4; cdr3_aa: CASRNMIAGDNEQFF
j_call: TRBJ2-3; v_call: TRBV12-3/TRBV12-4; cdr3_aa: CASSWTGVDTQYF
j_call: TRBJ1-6; v_call: TRBV18; cdr3_aa: CASSPTGGNSPLHF
j_call: TRBJ2-3; v_call: TRBV18; cdr3_aa: CASSPSTDTQYF
j_call: TRBJ2-7; v_call: TRBV7-9; cdr3_aa: CASSSSSGTDYEQYF
j_call: TRBJ2-5; v_call: TRBV5-1; cdr3_aa: CASSLTSTNQETQYF
j_call: TRBJ2-3; v_call: TRBV20-1; cdr3_aa: CSARAPPSGGRHGTDTQYF
j_call: TRBJ2-7; v_call: TRBV10-3; cdr3_aa: CASSYRGSYEQYF
j_call: TRBJ1-4; v_call: TRBV28; cdr3_aa: CASSLGGARNEKLFF
j_call: TRBJ2-7; v_call: TRBV28; cdr3_aa: CASSLFTGQGAREQYF
j_call: TRBJ2-3; v_call: TRBV12-3/TRBV12-4; cdr3_aa: CASSLASRDTQYF
j_call: TRBJ2-3; v_call: TRBV6-2/TRBV6-3; cdr3_aa: CATEMGGTDTQYF
j_call: TRBJ2-7; v_call: TRBV30; cdr3_aa: CALVVSYSYEQYF
j_call: TRBJ2-7; v_call: TRBV19; cdr3_aa: CASSIGGGTGTTYEQYF
j_call: TRBJ2-1; v_call: TRBV6-1; cdr3_aa: CASNSKGGRQYNEQFF
j_call: TRBJ1-5; v_call: TRBV12-3/TRBV12-4; cdr3_aa: CASSQDSNQPQHF
j_call: TRBJ2-5; v_call: TRBV13; cdr3_aa: CASSLQGGWGEETQYF
j_call: TRBJ1-2; v_call: TRBV12-3/TRBV12-4; cdr3_aa: CASRRTGTFNGYTF
j_call: TRBJ1-2; v_call: TRBV12-3/TRBV12-4; cdr3_aa: CASSRTGSYGYTF
j_call: TRBJ2-7; v_call: TRBV7-9; cdr3_aa: CASSSSGGGFSYEQYF
j_call: TRBJ2-1; v_call: TRBV14; cdr3_aa: CASSQYGGWDDNEQFF
j_call: TRBJ2-5; v_call: TRBV28; cdr3_aa: CASREVGTQYF
j_call: TRBJ2-2; v_call: TRBV11-2; cdr3_aa: CASSFYGRTLDTGELFF
j_call: TRBJ1-2; v_call: TRBV18; cdr3_aa: CASSPDRTNYGYTF
j_call: TRBJ2-7; v_call: TRBV29-1; cdr3_aa: CSVFGSSWEQYF
j_call: TRBJ2-7; v_call: TRBV6-5; cdr3_aa: CASSYGGGVVYEQYF
j_call: TRBJ1-1; v_call: TRBV29-1; cdr3_aa: CSARTGLSTEAFF
j_call: TRBJ2-3; v_call: TRBV20-1; cdr3_aa: CSAFGASGGGAPNTQYF